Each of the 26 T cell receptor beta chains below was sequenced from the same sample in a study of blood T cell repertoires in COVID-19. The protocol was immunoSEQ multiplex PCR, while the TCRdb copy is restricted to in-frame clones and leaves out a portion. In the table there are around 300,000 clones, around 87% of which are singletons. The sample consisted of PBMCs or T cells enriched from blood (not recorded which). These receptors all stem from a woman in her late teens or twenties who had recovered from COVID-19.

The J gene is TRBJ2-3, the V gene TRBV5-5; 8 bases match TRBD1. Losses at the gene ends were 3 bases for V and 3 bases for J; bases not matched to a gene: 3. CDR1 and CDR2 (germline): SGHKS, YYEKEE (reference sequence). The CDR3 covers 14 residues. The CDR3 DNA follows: TGTGCCAGCAGCTCAAGACAGGGGACAGATACGCAGTATTTT. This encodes CASSSRQGTDTQYF.

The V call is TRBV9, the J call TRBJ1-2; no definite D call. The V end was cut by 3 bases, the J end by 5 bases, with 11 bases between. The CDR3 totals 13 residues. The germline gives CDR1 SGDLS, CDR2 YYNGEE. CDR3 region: CASSATGSYGYTF. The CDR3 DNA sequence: TGTGCCAGCAGCGCCACCGGGTCGTATGGCTACACCTTC.

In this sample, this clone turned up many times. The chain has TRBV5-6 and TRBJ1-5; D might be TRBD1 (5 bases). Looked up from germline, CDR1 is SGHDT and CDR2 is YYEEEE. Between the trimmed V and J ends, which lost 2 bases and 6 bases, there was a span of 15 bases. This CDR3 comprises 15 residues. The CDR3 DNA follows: TGTGCCAGCAGCTTTCGGGGCGGCGGGGGTCAGCCCCAGCATTTT. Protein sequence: CASSFRGGGGQPQHF.

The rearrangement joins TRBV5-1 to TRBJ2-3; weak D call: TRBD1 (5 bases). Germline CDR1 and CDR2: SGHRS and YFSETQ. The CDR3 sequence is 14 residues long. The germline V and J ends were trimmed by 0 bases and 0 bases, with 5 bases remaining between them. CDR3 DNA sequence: TGCGCCAGCAGCTTGGGACAGAGCACAGATACGCAGTATTTT. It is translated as CASSLGQSTDTQYF.

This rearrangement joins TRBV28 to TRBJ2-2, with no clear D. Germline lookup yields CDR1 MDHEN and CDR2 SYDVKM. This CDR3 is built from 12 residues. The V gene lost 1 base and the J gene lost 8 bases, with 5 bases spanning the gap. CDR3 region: CASSLYEGELFF. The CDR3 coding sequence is TGTGCCAGCAGTTTATATGAGGGGGAGCTGTTTTTT.

CDR3: CASSLVGGDRQPQHF. DNA for the CDR3: TGCGCCAGCAGCTTGGTTGGAGGGGACCGGCAGCCCCAGCATTTT. This chain uses TRBV5-1 with TRBJ1-5, with a possible D match to TRBD1 (5 bases). Trimming removed 0 bases from V and 7 bases from J, with 14 bases in between. In germline, CDR1 is SGHRS, CDR2 YFSETQ. This CDR3 region has 15 residues. Combining the CDR3 with reference TRBV5-1 and TRBJ1-5 gives the whole variable domain KAGVTQTPRYLIKTRGQQVTLSCSPISGHRSVSWYQQTPGQGLQFLFEYFSETQRNKGNFPGRFSGRQFSNSRSEMNVSTLELGDSALYLCASSLVGGDRQPQHFGDGTRLSIL.

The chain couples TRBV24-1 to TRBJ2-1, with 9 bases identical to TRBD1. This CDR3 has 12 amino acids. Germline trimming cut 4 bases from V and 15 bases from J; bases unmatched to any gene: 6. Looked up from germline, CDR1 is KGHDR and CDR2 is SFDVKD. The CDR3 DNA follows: TGTGCCACCAGTGACCCGGGACAGGGTCCGTTCTTC. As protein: CATSDPGQGPFF.

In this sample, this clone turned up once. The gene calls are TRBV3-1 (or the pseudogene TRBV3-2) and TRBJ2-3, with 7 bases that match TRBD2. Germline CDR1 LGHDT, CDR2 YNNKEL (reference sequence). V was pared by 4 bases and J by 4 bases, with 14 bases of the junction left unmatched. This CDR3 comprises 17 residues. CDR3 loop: CASSPSPSGGRSDTQYF. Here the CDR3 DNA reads TGTGCCAGCAGCCCCTCCCCTAGCGGAGGGAGGTCAGATACGCAGTATTTT.

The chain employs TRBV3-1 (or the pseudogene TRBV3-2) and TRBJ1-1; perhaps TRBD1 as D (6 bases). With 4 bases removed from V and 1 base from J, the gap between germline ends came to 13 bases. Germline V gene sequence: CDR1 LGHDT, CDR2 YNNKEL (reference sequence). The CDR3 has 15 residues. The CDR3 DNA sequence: TGTGCCAGCAGCCTTGTGGGGGGGGCGAACACTGAAGCTTTCTTT. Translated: CASSLVGGANTEAFF.

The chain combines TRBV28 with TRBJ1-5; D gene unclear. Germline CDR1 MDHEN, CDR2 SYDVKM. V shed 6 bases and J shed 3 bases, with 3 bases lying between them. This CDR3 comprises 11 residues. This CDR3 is CASSHNQPQHF. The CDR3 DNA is TGTGCCAGCAGCCACAATCAGCCCCAGCATTTT.

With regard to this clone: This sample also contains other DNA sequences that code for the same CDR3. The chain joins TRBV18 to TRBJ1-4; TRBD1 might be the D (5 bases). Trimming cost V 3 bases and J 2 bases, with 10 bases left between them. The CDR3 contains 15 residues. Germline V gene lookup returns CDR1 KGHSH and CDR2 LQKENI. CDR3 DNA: TGTGCCAGCTCACCCCGTGGGGGGACTAATGAAAAACTGTTTTTT. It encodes CASSPRGGTNEKLFF.

CDR3 in amino acids: CATSDTDSSGNTIYF. For the CDR3, the DNA is TGTGCCACCAGTGATACTGACAGCTCTGGAAACACCATATATTTT. The chain has TRBV24-1 and TRBJ1-3, with a weak D call TRBD1 (5 bases). The V gene's germline CDR1 is KGHDR and CDR2 SFDVKD. Trimming shortened V by 3 bases and J by 0 bases, and 8 bases separated the two germline ends. This CDR3 comprises 15 residues.

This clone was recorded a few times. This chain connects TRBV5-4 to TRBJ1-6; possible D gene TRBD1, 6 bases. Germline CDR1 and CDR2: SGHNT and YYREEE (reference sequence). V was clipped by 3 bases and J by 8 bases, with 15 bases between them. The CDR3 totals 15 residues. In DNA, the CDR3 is TGTGCCAGCAGCTGGGGGGGACAAGTCGATTCACCCCTCCACTTT. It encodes CASSWGGQVDSPLHF.

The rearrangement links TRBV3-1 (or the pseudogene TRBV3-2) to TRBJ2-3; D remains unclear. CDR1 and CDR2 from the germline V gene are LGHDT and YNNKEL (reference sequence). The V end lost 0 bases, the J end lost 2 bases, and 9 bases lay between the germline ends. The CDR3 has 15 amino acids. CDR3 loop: CASSQDRVFTDTQYF. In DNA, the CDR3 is TGTGCCAGCAGCCAAGATCGCGTCTTCACAGATACGCAGTATTTT.

CDR3 DNA: TGTGCCAGCAGTTTATCCGGGACAGGGGAAGATACGCAGTATTTT. Translated, it gives CASSLSGTGEDTQYF. The rearrangement links TRBV27 to TRBJ2-3, with TRBD1 matching over 10 bases. The CDR3 length is 15 residues. V trimming: 0 bases; J trimming: 5 bases; junction bases outside the gene matches: 2. CDR1 is MNHEY and CDR2 is SMNVEV in the germline V gene (reference sequence).

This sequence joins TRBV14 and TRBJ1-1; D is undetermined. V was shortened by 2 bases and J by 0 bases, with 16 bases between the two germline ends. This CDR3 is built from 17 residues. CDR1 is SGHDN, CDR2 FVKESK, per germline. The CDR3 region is CASSQTVNSLMNTEAFF. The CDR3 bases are TGTGCCAGCAGCCAAACTGTCAACAGTCTCATGAACACTGAAGCTTTCTTT.

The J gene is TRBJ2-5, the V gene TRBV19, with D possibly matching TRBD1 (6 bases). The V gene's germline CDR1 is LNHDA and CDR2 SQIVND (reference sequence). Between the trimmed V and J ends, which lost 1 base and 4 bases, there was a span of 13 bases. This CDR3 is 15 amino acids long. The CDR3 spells CASSIVGQLAETQYF. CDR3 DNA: TGTGCCAGTAGTATAGTTGGACAGCTGGCAGAGACCCAGTACTTC.

The CDR3, as DNA: TGTGCCAGCAGCAGGACAGGATTGACTGAAGCTTTCTTT. Amino acid sequence: CASSRTGLTEAFF. The V gene is TRBV25-1, the J gene TRBJ1-1; 7 nucleotides align to TRBD1. In germline, CDR1 is MGHDK, CDR2 SYGVNS. The CDR3 covers 13 residues. V was pared by 6 bases and J by 5 bases, with 6 bases of the junction left unmatched.

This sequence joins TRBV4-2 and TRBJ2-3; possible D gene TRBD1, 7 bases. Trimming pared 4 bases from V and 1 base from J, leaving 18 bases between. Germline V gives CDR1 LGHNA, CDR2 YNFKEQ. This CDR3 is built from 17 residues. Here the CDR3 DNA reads TGTGCCAGCAGCCTCAGGGGGGCGACCCTGGGCACAGATACGCAGTATTTT. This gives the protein CASSLRGATLGTDTQYF.

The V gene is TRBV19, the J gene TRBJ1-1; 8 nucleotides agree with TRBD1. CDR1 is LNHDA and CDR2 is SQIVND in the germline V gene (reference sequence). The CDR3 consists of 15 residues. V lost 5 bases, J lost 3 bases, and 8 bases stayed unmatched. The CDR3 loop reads CASSWPGQVDTEAFF. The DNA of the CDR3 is TGTGCCAGTAGTTGGCCGGGACAGGTCGACACTGAAGCTTTCTTT.

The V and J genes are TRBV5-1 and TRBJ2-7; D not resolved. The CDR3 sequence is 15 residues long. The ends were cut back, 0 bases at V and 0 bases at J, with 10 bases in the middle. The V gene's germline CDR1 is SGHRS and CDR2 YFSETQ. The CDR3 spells CASSLGASLSYEQYF. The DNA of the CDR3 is TGCGCCAGCAGCTTGGGGGCCAGCCTCTCCTACGAGCAGTACTTC. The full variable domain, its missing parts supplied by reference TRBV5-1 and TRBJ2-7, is KAGVTQTPRYLIKTRGQQVTLSCSPISGHRSVSWYQQTPGQGLQFLFEYFSETQRNKGNFPGRFSGRQFSNSRSEMNVSTLELGDSALYLCASSLGASLSYEQYFGPGTRLTVT.

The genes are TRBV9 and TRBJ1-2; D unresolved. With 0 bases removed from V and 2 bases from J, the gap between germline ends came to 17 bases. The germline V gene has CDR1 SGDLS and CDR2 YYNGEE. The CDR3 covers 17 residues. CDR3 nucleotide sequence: TGTGCCAGCAGCGTAGGTACGGGAGGACCCCCAAACTATGGCTACACCTTC. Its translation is CASSVGTGGPPNYGYTF. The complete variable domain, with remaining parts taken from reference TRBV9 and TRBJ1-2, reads DSGVTQTPKHLITATGQRVTLRCSPRSGDLSVYWYQQSLDQGLQFLIQYYNGEERAKGNILERFSAQQFPDLHSELNLSSLELGDSALYFCASSVGTGGPPNYGYTFGSGTRLTVV.

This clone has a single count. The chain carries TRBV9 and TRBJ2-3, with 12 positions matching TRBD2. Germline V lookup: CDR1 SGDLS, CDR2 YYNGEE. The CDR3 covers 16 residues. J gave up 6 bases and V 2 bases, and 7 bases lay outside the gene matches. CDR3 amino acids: CASSVLLAGGLDTQYF. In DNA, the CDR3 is TGTGCCAGCAGCGTTCTCCTAGCGGGGGGGCTCGATACGCAGTATTTT.

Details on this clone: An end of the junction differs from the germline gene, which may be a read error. The CDR3 coding sequence is TGTGCCAGCAGCCATCGCCCCGACAGGGGGCTGACGGAGGGGAATTTT. Translated, it gives CASSHRPDRGLTEGNF. This chain links TRBV5-6 with TRBJ1-3, with 10 bases fitting TRBD1. Germline CDR1 is SGHDT and CDR2 is YYEEEE. The CDR3 covers 16 residues.

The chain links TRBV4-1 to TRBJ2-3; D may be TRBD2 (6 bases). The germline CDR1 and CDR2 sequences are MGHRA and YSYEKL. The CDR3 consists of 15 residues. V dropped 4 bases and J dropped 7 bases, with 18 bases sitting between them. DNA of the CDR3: TGCGCCAGCAGCCCATACGTGGGGGGTCATTATACGCAGTATTTT. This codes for CASSPYVGGHYTQYF.

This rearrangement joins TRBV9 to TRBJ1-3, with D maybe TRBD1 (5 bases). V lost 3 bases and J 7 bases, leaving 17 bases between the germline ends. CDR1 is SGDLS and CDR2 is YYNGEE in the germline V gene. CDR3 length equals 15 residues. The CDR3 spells CASSARDHKGNTIYF. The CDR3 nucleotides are TGTGCCAGCAGCGCGCGGGACCACAAGGGGAACACCATATATTTT.